What follows is one TCR beta chain and its context. Its antigen specificity is not known. Base qualities are not at hand, and no much larger clone is one base apart. Collaborating institutions collected whole blood in K2EDTA tubes following their own protocols. For TCRbeta analysis, collaborator samples were shipped as frozen whole blood, as isolated PBMCs, or as DNA extracted from either sample type. This entry belongs to a study of blood T cell repertoires in COVID-19 (TCRdb year 2020). Looking at the study overall: Samples from collaborators originated in the United States, Italy and Spain and spanned both the acute and convalescent phases of COVID-19. The prospective study material was composed of cDNA or gDNA derived from T cells, B-cell-depleted T cells, or PBMCs. Deeply sampled blood TCRbeta repertoires from subjects exposed to, actively infected with, or recovered from COVID-19 were included in the dataset. The repertoires were released in a freely available public database meant as a resource for research on the immune response to SARS-CoV-2. Samples were obtained from the ongoing ImmuneRACE study (first 160 participants) and from 1,254 subjects provided by 6 global collaborators. Sample metadata almost always included a de-identified subject ID, COVID-19 status, age in years and sex. HLA class I and class II types, where available, came from metadata supplied by the sample provider rather than from assay-based typing.

Beyond this particular receptor, the publication reports: The amount of clinical and demographic metadata varied by source and participant and was provided uncurated.

Trimming costs V 4 bases and J 5 bases, and their ends lie 11 bases apart. The germline V gene encodes CDR1 SEHNR and CDR2 FQNEAQ (reference sequence). The CDR3, cysteine through phenylalanine, is 13 amino acids long. The kept DNA is CDR3 alone, 39 bases in frame from the first base. The immunoSEQ Assay, a bias-controlled multiplex PCR, was used to amplify TCRbeta CDR3 regions from genomic DNA. Per the original workflow: The number of nucleated cells in each sample was estimated from the amplification of reference gene primers within the assay. To quantify the absolute abundance of each unique TCRbeta CDR3 rearrangement, sequence reads were collapsed and filtered. Productive Simpson clonality was computed per sample as the square root of Simpson's diversity index over productive rearrangements. TCRdb re-hosts the immuneACCESS table, in-frame sequences only. Its copies lack some clones; in the studies checked, an unresolved V gene accounts for under half of them, and the cause for the rest is not known. V and J calls and clone size come straight from that table; D and trimming were deduced from the DNA. The sample profile shows some 260,000 clones; around 85% of them were found once. The top ten hold 8.9% of the sample.

This TCR was recovered from a man older than 75 with acute or convalescent COVID-19. Sequencing was performed on peripheral blood. In this chain, TRBV7-9 is recombined with TRBJ1-1; tentative D gene TRBD1, with 6 bases matching. The CDR3 reads as follows: CASSSWTETEAFF. The sequenced DNA: TGTGCCAGCAGCTCGTGGACAGAGACTGAAGCTTTCTTT.